Listed here are 20 T cell receptor beta chains from one sample, sequenced in a study of cytomegalovirus exposure and HLA in healthy donors. The PCR had 60 Vbeta and 13 Jbeta primers. Sequencing used immunoSEQ multiplex PCR; TCRdb keeps in-frame clones, though not all of them. This repertoire includes about 54,000 clones. Sequencing was done on a sample of PBMCs. All receptors come from a woman aged 40 to 50 in good health and CMV-seronegative.

V gene TRBV20-1 combines with J gene TRBJ2-3; D remains ambiguous. Germline loops: CDR1 DFQATT, CDR2 SNEGSKA (reference sequence). The CDR3 loop spans 11 amino acids. Between the trimmed V and J ends, which lost 3 bases and 6 bases, there was a span of 7 bases. The chain's CDR3 is CSASSGDTQYF. CDR3 coding DNA: TGCAGTGCTAGCTCCGGGGATACGCAGTATTTT.

The J gene is TRBJ2-1, the V gene TRBV19, with D uncertain. V dropped 7 bases and J dropped 5 bases, with 18 bases sitting between them. Germline CDR1 and CDR2: LNHDA and SQIVND (reference sequence). The CDR3 loop spans 15 amino acids. The CDR3 nucleotides read TGTGCCAGTACCTTCATAGCAGCTCGAGACAATGAGCAGTTCTTC. Translation gives CASTFIAARDNEQFF.

J is TRBJ2-3 and V is TRBV2, with D tentatively TRBD2 (6 bases). This CDR3 has 15 amino acids. V gave up 4 bases and J gave up 4 bases, with 15 bases separating them. Germline CDR1 and CDR2: SNHLY and FYNNEI. The CDR3 reads CASSAEGRRADTQYF. CDR3 DNA sequence: TGTGCCAGCAGTGCGGAGGGGCGACGGGCAGATACGCAGTATTTT.

The chain recombines TRBV10-2 with TRBJ2-7; 10 nucleotides agree with TRBD2. Germline V gives CDR1 WSHSY, CDR2 SAAADI. This CDR3 has 12 residues. V was pared by 7 bases and J by 6 bases, with 3 bases of the junction left unmatched. DNA for the CDR3: TGCGCCAGCACCAGGACTAGCGGCGAGCAGTACTTC. Residues: CASTRTSGEQYF.

The chain has TRBV12-5 and TRBJ2-1, with D perhaps matching TRBD1 (6 bases). CDR1 is LGHNT, CDR2 FRNRAP, per germline. The V and J ends lost 5 bases and 5 bases respectively, with 10 bases between them. This CDR3 has 13 residues. The CDR3 nucleotides read TGTGCTAGTGGTACAGGGTGGCACAATGAGCAGTTCTTC. This translates into CASGTGWHNEQFF. The entire variable domain, with the rest obtained from reference TRBV12-5 and TRBJ2-1, is as follows: DARVTQTPRHKVTEMGQEVTMRCQPILGHNTVFWYRQTMMQGLELLAYFRNRAPLDDSGMPKDRFSAEMPDATLATLKIQPSEPRDSAVYFCASGTGWHNEQFFGPGTRLTVL.

The chain employs TRBV5-5 and TRBJ1-1; 8 nucleotides line up with TRBD1. Germline assignment: CDR1 SGHKS and CDR2 YYEKEE (reference sequence). Germline trimming cut 2 bases from V and 0 bases from J; bases unmatched to any gene: 9. This CDR3 region has 17 residues. The CDR3 protein is CASSLNRGGDMNTEAFF. As DNA, the CDR3 is TGTGCCAGCAGCTTAAACAGGGGGGGGGATATGAACACTGAAGCTTTCTTT.

The chain carries TRBV6-1 and TRBJ2-1; possibly TRBD2 for D (5 bases). The CDR3 runs to 14 residues. CDR1 and CDR2 from the germline V gene are MNHNS and SASEGT. Trimming left V 5 bases short and J 3 bases short, with 11 bases between. The CDR3, as DNA: TGTGCCAGCAGTCTCTGGACTTACTACAATGAGCAGTTCTTC. Residues: CASSLWTYYNEQFF.

The rearrangement links TRBV4-2 to TRBJ1-2, with 7 nucleotides matching TRBD1. Losses at the gene ends were 6 bases for V and 8 bases for J; bases not matched to a gene: 12. CDR1 is LGHNA and CDR2 is YNFKEQ in the germline V gene. This CDR3 is built from 14 residues. The CDR3 spells CASRPSGTASGYTF. The CDR3 coding sequence is TGTGCCAGCAGGCCCTCCGGGACAGCGAGCGGCTACACCTTC.

V and J are TRBV4-1 and TRBJ2-3; TRBD1 matches 11 bases. V shed 5 bases, J shed 9 bases, and the junction held 7 bases outside the gene matches. Germline assignment: CDR1 MGHRA and CDR2 YSYEKL. This CDR3 spans 14 amino acids. The CDR3 sequence: CASSRGQGVDTQYF. The CDR3 DNA is TGCGCCAGCAGCAGGGGACAGGGGGTTGACACGCAGTATTTT.

The rearrangement uses TRBV7-2 and TRBJ2-7; 7 positions match TRBD2. With V trimmed by 5 bases and J by 2 bases, 21 bases remained unmatched. This CDR3 comprises 19 residues. The V gene's germline CDR1 is SGHTA and CDR2 FQGNSA. Written as DNA, the CDR3 is TGTGCCAGCAGCGAATACGGACCCCTGGGGACTACCGGCGCCTACGAGCAGTACTTC. It specifies CASSEYGPLGTTGAYEQYF.

This rearrangement joins TRBV6-5 to TRBJ2-7; 9 bases are a match to TRBD1. V lost 6 bases, J lost 5 bases, and 8 bases stayed unmatched. Germline V gives CDR1 MNHEY, CDR2 SVGAGI. The length of the CDR3 is 14 residues. The CDR3 is CASRSGQGRDEQYF. The CDR3 nucleotides read TGTGCCAGCAGATCCGGACAGGGGAGGGACGAGCAGTACTTC.

The chain joins TRBV28 to TRBJ2-7; 9 positions match TRBD1. Trimming took 7 bases from V and 3 from J; bases not matched to a gene: 10. From germline, CDR1 is MDHEN and CDR2 SYDVKM. This CDR3 has 15 amino acids. The CDR3 reads CASTLTGGYNYEQYF. The CDR3 DNA reads TGTGCCAGCACCTTAACAGGGGGCTATAACTACGAGCAGTACTTC.

V and J are TRBV19 and TRBJ2-7; no clear D. Germline CDR1 is LNHDA and CDR2 is SQIVND (reference sequence). The CDR3 covers 14 residues. V was cut by 3 bases and J by 2 bases, with 11 bases left in between. DNA of the CDR3: TGTGCCAGTAGTATCCCGCGAGCGCCCTACGAGCAGTACTTC. Translated, it gives CASSIPRAPYEQYF.

This chain connects TRBV30 to TRBJ2-2, with TRBD1 as a possible D gene (5 bases). Per the germline V gene, CDR1 is GTSNPN and CDR2 is SVGIG (reference sequence). CDR3 length: 15 residues. Trimming removed 0 bases from V and 8 bases from J, with 16 bases in between. This chain's CDR3 is CAWSVKEQGRGELFF. CDR3 DNA sequence: TGTGCCTGGAGTGTAAAGGAGCAGGGAAGGGGGGAGCTGTTTTTT.

This chain connects TRBV6-5 to TRBJ1-6; 7 bases are shared with TRBD1. Germline trimming cut 5 bases from V and 7 bases from J; bases unmatched to any gene: 5. Per the germline V gene, CDR1 is MNHEY and CDR2 is SVGAGI. This CDR3 has 14 amino acids. The CDR3 coding sequence is TGTGCCAGCAGTCCCGGGACAGTGAATTCACCCCTCCACTTT. This encodes CASSPGTVNSPLHF.

CDR3 sequence (DNA): TGTGCCAGCAGTTTGGGCACTAACTATGGCTACACCTTC. Encoded protein: CASSLGTNYGYTF. The chain is built from TRBV28 and TRBJ1-2; no firm D call. Trimming left V 3 bases short and J 0 bases short, with 5 bases between. The CDR3 is 13 residues long. Germline CDR1 is MDHEN and CDR2 is SYDVKM.

The J gene is TRBJ2-7, the V gene TRBV20-1; 7 bases line up with TRBD2. Germline CDR1 and CDR2: DFQATT and SNEGSKA (reference sequence). The CDR3 has 11 residues. V shed 6 bases, J shed 6 bases, and the junction held 5 bases outside the gene matches. The CDR3 DNA sequence: TGCAGTGCGAGACTAGCCTCCGAGCAGTACTTC. Translation gives CSARLASEQYF.

V gene TRBV30 combines with J gene TRBJ2-2, with TRBD2 matching 11 bases. This CDR3 region has 15 residues. V lost 2 bases and J lost 6; bases outside the gene matches: 5. CDR1 GTSNPN and CDR2 SVGIG come from the germline V gene (reference sequence). CDR3 DNA: TGTGCCTGGAGTACACTAGCGGGGGAGTCCGGGGAGCTGTTTTTT. Its translation: CAWSTLAGESGELFF.

This chain joins TRBV5-1 and TRBJ1-5; D not certain. Trimming shortened V by 4 bases and J by 0 bases, and 14 bases separated the two germline ends. The germline V gene encodes CDR1 SGHRS and CDR2 YFSETQ. CDR3 length: 16 residues. CDR3 DNA: TGCGCCAGCAGCCCGGGTTGGAGGGATAGCAATCAGCCCCAGCATTTT. This translates into CASSPGWRDSNQPQHF.

The rearrangement joins TRBV11-2 to TRBJ1-1; possible D gene TRBD1, 5 bases. CDR3 length: 13 residues. V gave up 0 bases and J gave up 5 bases, with 7 bases separating them. Germline V gives CDR1 SGHAT, CDR2 FQNNGV. The CDR3 DNA follows: TGTGCCAGCAGCTTAGACCGGGGGACTGAAGCTTTCTTT. It specifies CASSLDRGTEAFF.